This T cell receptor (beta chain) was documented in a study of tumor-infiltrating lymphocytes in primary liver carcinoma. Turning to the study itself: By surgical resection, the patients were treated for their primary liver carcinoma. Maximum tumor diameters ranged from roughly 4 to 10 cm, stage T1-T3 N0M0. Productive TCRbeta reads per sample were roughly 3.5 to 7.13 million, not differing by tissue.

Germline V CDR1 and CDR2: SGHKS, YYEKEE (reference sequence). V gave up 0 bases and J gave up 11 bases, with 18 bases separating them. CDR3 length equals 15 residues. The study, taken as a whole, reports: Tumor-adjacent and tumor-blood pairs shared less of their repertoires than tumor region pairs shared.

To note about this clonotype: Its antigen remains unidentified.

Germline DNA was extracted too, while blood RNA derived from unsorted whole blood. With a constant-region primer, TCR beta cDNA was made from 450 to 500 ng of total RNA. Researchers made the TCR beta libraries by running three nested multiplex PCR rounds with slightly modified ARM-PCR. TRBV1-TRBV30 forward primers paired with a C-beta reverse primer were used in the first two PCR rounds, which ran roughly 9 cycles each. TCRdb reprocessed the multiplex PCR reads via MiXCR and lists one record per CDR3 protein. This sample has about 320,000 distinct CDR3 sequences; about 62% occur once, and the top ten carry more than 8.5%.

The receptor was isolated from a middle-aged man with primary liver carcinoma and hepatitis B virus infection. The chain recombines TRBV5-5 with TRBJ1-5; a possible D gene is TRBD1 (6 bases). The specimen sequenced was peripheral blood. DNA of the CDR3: TGTGCCAGCAGCTTGGAACAAGGGGCTCACAGGGCCCAGCATTTT. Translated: CASSLEQGAHRAQHF.